The rows below give T cell receptor beta chains drawn from one sample of a study of spatial heterogeneity in lung cancer. One entry per CDR3 protein results from TCRdb running MiXCR on the 5' RACE reads. Here the sample spans tens of thousands of distinct CDR3 sequences, 6.9% being singletons. This specimen was PBMCs, taken at surgery. These receptors all come from a male donor with early-stage non-small cell lung cancer. Both conserved end residues are part of each CDR3. A D gene is named only where the DNA matches it firmly. Some rows have no size entry. The others give once, few or many, or a class for an expanded clone.

CATSVGGGQPQHF | TGTGCCACCAGTGTAGGAGGCGGTCAGCCCCAGCATTTT | TRBJ1-5 | 13 | NA | many | TRBV24-1
CASSGQGPEGRQYF | TGTGCCAGCAGTGGTCAGGGGCCAGAGGGGCGGCAGTACTTC | TRBJ2-7 | 14 | NA | NA | TRBV2
CASSVHGQETQYF | TGTGCCAGCAGCGTACACGGACAAGAGACCCAGTACTTC | TRBJ2-5 | 13 | NA | many | TRBV6-6
CASSPNRGRMSYGYTF | TGTGCCAGCAGCCCAAACAGGGGGCGAATGAGCTATGGCTACACCTTC | TRBJ1-2 | 16 | TRBD1 | few | TRBV14
CASSSGGNYEQYF | TGCGCCAGCTCCAGTGGTGGCAACTACGAGCAGTACTTC | TRBJ2-7 | 13 | NA | NA | TRBV5-1
CASSQRTGSGYTF | TGTGCCAGCAGCCAACGGACAGGGAGCGGCTACACCTTC | TRBJ1-2 | 13 | TRBD1 | NA | TRBV3-1
CASSTRTGPDTQYF | TGTGCCAGCAGCACCCGGACAGGACCAGATACGCAGTATTTT | TRBJ2-3 | 14 | TRBD1 | medium-sized | TRBV11-3
CASSLVGGGNSYNEQFF | TGCGCCAGCAGCTTGGTCGGCGGAGGGAACTCCTACAATGAGCAGTTCTTC | TRBJ2-1 | 17 | NA | NA | TRBV5-1
CASSFLAGVTDTQYF | TGTGCCAGCAGCTTTCTAGCGGGGGTCACAGATACGCAGTATTTT | TRBJ2-3 | 15 | TRBD2 | medium-sized | TRBV5-5
CASSLGLTLYEQYF | TGCGCCAGCAGCCTGGGACTGACCCTCTACGAGCAGTACTTC | TRBJ2-7 | 14 | NA | many | TRBV4-1
CASSPGRQEETQYF | TGCGCCAGCAGCCCTGGACGCCAGGAGGAGACCCAGTACTTC | TRBJ2-5 | 14 | NA | NA | TRBV5-1
CASSRDGGNIGQPQHF | TGTGCCAGCAGTCGCGATGGGGGAAATATAGGTCAGCCCCAGCATTTT | TRBJ1-5 | 16 | NA | many | TRBV28
CATSGTGSRQPQHF | TGTGCCACCAGCGGAACAGGGTCGCGACAGCCCCAGCATTTT | TRBJ1-5 | 14 | NA | many | TRBV15
CASSEGARGPNLSYNEQFF | TGTGCCAGCAGTGAAGGGGCCAGGGGGCCTAACCTATCCTACAATGAGCAGTTCTTC | TRBJ2-1 | 19 | TRBD1 | many | TRBV6-1
CASSGTQPWKVSYEQYF | TGCGCCAGCAGCGGGACGCAACCCTGGAAGGTATCCTACGAGCAGTACTTC | TRBJ2-7 | 17 | NA | many | TRBV5-1
CASSSSLGQVGEQYF | TGTGCCAGCAGCTCCTCTTTGGGGCAGGTAGGCGAGCAGTACTTC | TRBJ2-7 | 15 | NA | few | TRBV7-9
CAISESRGDTEAFF | TGTGCCATCAGTGAGTCGAGGGGTGACACTGAAGCTTTCTTT | TRBJ1-1 | 14 | NA | NA | TRBV10-3
CASSRGTGGQETQYF | TGCGCCAGCAGCCGCGGGACAGGGGGCCAAGAGACCCAGTACTTC | TRBJ2-5 | 15 | TRBD1 | many | TRBV4-1
CASSQVKGQGTEAFF | TGCGCCAGCAGCCAAGTAAAGGGGCAGGGGACTGAAGCTTTCTTT | TRBJ1-1 | 15 | NA | many | TRBV4-1
CASSLSGTSNEQFF | TGTGCCAGCAGCCTCTCCGGGACTAGCAATGAGCAGTTCTTC | TRBJ2-1 | 14 | TRBD2 | many | TRBV7-9
CASSQEYERVEAFF | TGTGCCAGCAGCCAAGAGTATGAGCGAGTTGAAGCTTTCTTT | TRBJ1-1 | 14 | NA | many | TRBV3-1
CASSQVSSGRSYNEQFF | TGTGCCAGCAGCCAAGTATCGAGCGGGCGTTCCTACAATGAGCAGTTCTTC | TRBJ2-1 | 17 | NA | many | TRBV4-2
CASSLKDQAGRYGYTF | TGTGCCAGCAGCCTGAAAGATCAGGCAGGGCGATATGGCTACACCTTC | TRBJ1-2 | 16 | NA | few | TRBV7-8
CSADRDGWTEAFF | TGCAGTGCTGACAGGGATGGATGGACTGAAGCTTTCTTT | TRBJ1-1 | 13 | TRBD1 | few | TRBV20-1
CASSQETDYGYTF | TGTGCCAGCAGCCAAGAGACAGACTATGGCTACACCTTC | TRBJ1-2 | 13 | NA | few | TRBV4-2
CASSLGSNQPQHF | TGTGCCAGCAGTTTGGGGAGCAATCAGCCCCAGCATTTT | TRBJ1-5 | 13 | NA | many | TRBV28
CAKKGVQETQYF | TGCGCCAAGAAGGGAGTCCAAGAGACCCAGTACTTC | TRBJ2-5 | 12 | NA | many | TRBV5-1
CSAADRGWDTEAFF | TGCAGTGCCGCAGACAGGGGGTGGGACACTGAAGCTTTCTTT | TRBJ1-1 | 14 | TRBD1 | many | TRBV20-1